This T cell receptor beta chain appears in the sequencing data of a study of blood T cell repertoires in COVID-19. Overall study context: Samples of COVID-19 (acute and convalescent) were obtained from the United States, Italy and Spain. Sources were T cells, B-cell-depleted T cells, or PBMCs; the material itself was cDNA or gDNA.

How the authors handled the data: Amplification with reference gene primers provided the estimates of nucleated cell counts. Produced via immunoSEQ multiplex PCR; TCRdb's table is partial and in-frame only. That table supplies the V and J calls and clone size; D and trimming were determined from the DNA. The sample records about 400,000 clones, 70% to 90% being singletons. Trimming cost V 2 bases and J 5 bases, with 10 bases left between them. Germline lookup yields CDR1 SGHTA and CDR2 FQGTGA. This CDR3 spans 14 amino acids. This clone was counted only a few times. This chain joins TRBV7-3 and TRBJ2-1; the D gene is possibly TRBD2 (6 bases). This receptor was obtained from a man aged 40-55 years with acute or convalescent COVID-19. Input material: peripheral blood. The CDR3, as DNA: TGTGCCAGCAGCTTATCGGGAGCTAACAATGAGCAGTTCTTC. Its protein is CASSLSGANNEQFF.